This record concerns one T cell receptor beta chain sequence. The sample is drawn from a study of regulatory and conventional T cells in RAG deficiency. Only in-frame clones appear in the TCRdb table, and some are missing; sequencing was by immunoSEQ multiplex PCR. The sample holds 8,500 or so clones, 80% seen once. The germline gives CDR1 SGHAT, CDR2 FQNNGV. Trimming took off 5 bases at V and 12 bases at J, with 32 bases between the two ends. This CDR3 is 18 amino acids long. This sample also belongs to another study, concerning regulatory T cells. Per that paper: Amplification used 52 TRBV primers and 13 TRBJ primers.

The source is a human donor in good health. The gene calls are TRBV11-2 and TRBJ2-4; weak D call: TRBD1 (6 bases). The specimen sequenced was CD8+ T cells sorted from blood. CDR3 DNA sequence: TGTGCCAGCAGCCCGACCTTCAGGGGCGGGCCCCCGGCGGCAAATCAGTACTTC. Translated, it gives CASSPTFRGGPPAANQYF.